A selection of T cell receptor beta chains follows, all from one sample in a study of blood T cells in healthy people across ages. In TCRdb, the 5' RACE reads were re-called with MiXCR into one record per CDR3 protein. The table includes about 580,000 distinct CDR3 sequences, under 55% detected once. Sequenced material: blood. These receptors all stem from an elderly man in good health. Both conserved end residues are part of each CDR3. Each record gives: V gene, D gene, clone size, J gene, CDR3 protein, CDR3 DNA. D genes are given only for firm matches. Size tells how often a clone was seen (once, few, many) or the class of an expanded clone, and some rows leave it out.

TRBV7-9	TRBD2	.	TRBJ2-1	CASSLPAGGYNEQFF	TGTGCCAGCAGCCTACCCGCGGGGGGCTACAATGAGCAGTTCTTC
TRBV28	.	.	TRBJ1-6	CASSPGAEYNSPLHF	TGTGCCAGCAGTCCCGGGGCTGAGTATAATTCACCCCTCCACTTT
TRBV20-1	.	many	TRBJ2-5	CSARGTPEETQYF	TGCAGTGCTAGAGGGACACCAGAAGAGACCCAGTACTTC
TRBV24-1	.	.	TRBJ2-2	CAASPARGTGELFF	TGTGCCGCCTCCCCGGCCCGTGGCACCGGGGAGCTGTTTTTT
TRBV5-1	.	.	TRBJ2-7	CASSEAGNYEQYF	TGCGCCAGCAGCGAGGCAGGGAACTACGAGCAGTACTTC
TRBV14	.	.	TRBJ1-1	CASSQNVNTEAFF	TGTGCCAGCAGCCAAAACGTGAACACTGAAGCTTTCTTT
TRBV5-1	.	.	TRBJ2-5	CASILPGQETQYF	TGCGCCAGCATCTTGCCAGGACAAGAGACCCAGTACTTC
TRBV7-2	TRBD2	.	TRBJ2-5	CASSLQRGGQETQYF	TGTGCCAGCAGCTTACAGCGGGGGGGCCAGGAGACCCAGTACTTC
TRBV7-2	.	.	TRBJ2-1	CASSLRGLTNEQFF	TGTGCCAGCAGCTTACGCGGGTTAACCAATGAGCAGTTCTTC
TRBV7-2	.	.	TRBJ1-1	CASSLKQGEGTEAFF	TGTGCCAGCAGCTTGAAACAGGGCGAGGGCACTGAAGCTTTCTTT
TRBV20-1	.	few	TRBJ2-4	CSGGSLAKNIQYF	TGCAGTGGGGGATCCCTAGCCAAAAACATTCAGTACTTC
TRBV10-3	.	.	TRBJ2-7	CAISSPQGIGPEQYF	TGTGCCATCAGTTCACCACAGGGAATAGGACCCGAGCAGTACTTC
TRBV7-9	TRBD1	.	TRBJ1-1	CASSRTGITNTEAFF	TGTGCCAGCAGCAGGACAGGGATCACGAACACTGAAGCTTTCTTT
TRBV4-3	TRBD1	few	TRBJ2-1	CASSPKSGQGKDEQFF	TGCGCCAGCAGCCCAAAATCGGGACAGGGGAAGGATGAGCAGTTCTTC
TRBV6-5	.	many	TRBJ1-1	CASSPRIRQGKTEAFF	TGTGCCAGCAGCCCCCGAATCCGGCAGGGGAAAACTGAAGCTTTCTTT
TRBV27	.	.	TRBJ2-5	CASSFVVGGQETQYF	TGTGCCAGCAGTTTTGTCGTTGGGGGTCAAGAGACCCAGTACTTC
TRBV14	.	.	TRBJ1-6	CASSREAYSPLHF	TGTGCCAGCAGCCGAGAGGCGTATTCACCCCTCCACTTT
TRBV6-5	TRBD1	few	TRBJ1-1	CASRKTGGNTEAFF	TGTGCCAGCAGAAAGACAGGGGGGAACACTGAAGCTTTCTTT
TRBV14	TRBD1	.	TRBJ1-2	CASSRKNTGTVGAYYGYTF	TGTGCCAGCAGCCGAAAGAATACCGGGACAGTAGGAGCGTACTATGGCTACACCTTC
TRBV27	TRBD1	many	TRBJ1-6	CASSLSGTGTGVFPLHF	TGTGCCAGCAGTTTATCAGGGACAGGGACAGGGGTTTTCCCCCTCCACTTT